Below are 25 T cell receptor beta chains sequenced from a single sample in a study of cytomegalovirus exposure and HLA in healthy donors. PCR amplification relied on 60 Vbeta primers (plus 13 Jbeta primers). TCRdb's copy holds only in-frame clones and misses some; the assay was immunoSEQ multiplex PCR. Of fewer than 130,000 clones in the sample, approximately 83% were seen once. The sample was PBMCs. The receptors here all came from a middle-aged man in good health and CMV-seronegative.

This clone appeared a single time. The rearrangement joins TRBV7-2 to TRBJ2-3; D is perhaps TRBD2 (6 bases). Germline CDR1 SGHTA, CDR2 FQGNSA. Trimming took 5 bases from V and 2 from J, leaving 11 bases between them. The CDR3 spans 14 residues. The CDR3 reads CASSLAGTTDTQYF. The CDR3 DNA follows: TGTGCCAGCAGCCTGGCGGGGACCACAGATACGCAGTATTTT.

The V call is TRBV21-1, the J call TRBJ1-2; the table names TRBD1, a call not compared with the DNA. TRBV21-1 is described as a pseudogene. The CDR3 runs 15 residues. The CDR3 DNA reads as TGTGCCAGCAGCACCTACAGGGGGCAATGCTATGGCTACACCTTC. Translation: CASSTYRGQCYGYTF.

The rearrangement joins TRBV6-6 to TRBJ2-5; TRBD2 matches 8 bases. The CDR3 covers 13 residues. Germline values: CDR1 MNHNY, CDR2 SVGAGI (reference sequence). Trimming at V came to 6 bases and at J to 4 bases, leaving 4 bases not matched to a gene. The CDR3 protein is CASSRAGVETQYF. As DNA, the CDR3 is TGTGCCAGCAGCAGAGCGGGGGTAGAGACCCAGTACTTC.

The chain is built from TRBV9 and TRBJ2-3; 8 bases agree with TRBD2. The CDR3 spans 16 residues. The trim removed 3 bases at V and 2 bases at J, leaving 8 bases unmatched. Germline-derived CDR1 and CDR2 are SGDLS and YYNGEE. The CDR3 sequence: CASSDLGLAVTDTQYF. Here the CDR3 DNA reads TGTGCCAGCAGCGATCTCGGACTAGCTGTCACAGATACGCAGTATTTT.

The rearrangement joins TRBV28 to TRBJ2-3, with 12 nucleotides matching TRBD2. J was trimmed by 5 bases and V by 4 bases; bases with no gene match: 7. Per germline, CDR1 MDHEN and CDR2 SYDVKM. This CDR3 has 16 amino acids. The CDR3 is CASSSLAGGSRDTQYF. For the CDR3, the DNA is TGTGCCAGCAGTTCGCTAGCGGGGGGGTCAAGAGATACGCAGTATTTT. The whole variable domain, remainder taken from reference TRBV28 and TRBJ2-3, is DVKVTQSSRYLVKRTGEKVFLECVQDMDHENMFWYRQDPGLGLRLIYFSYDVKMKEKGDIPEGYSVSREKKERFSLILESASTNQTSMYLCASSSLAGGSRDTQYFGPGTRLTVL.

This clone was observed a handful of times. The CDR3 sequence is CASSRDRLDSPLHF. CDR3 DNA sequence: TGTGCCAGCAGTCGTGACAGGCTGGATTCACCCCTCCACTTT. The chain is built from TRBV6-6 and TRBJ1-6; weak D call: TRBD1 (6 bases). There are 14 residues in the CDR3. V shed 5 bases and J shed 8 bases, with 13 bases lying between them. Germline CDR1 reads MNHNY; CDR2 reads SVGAGI (reference sequence).

The CDR3 bases are TGCGCCAGCAGCCAAGAAGGGGTAGGGAACACTGAAGCTTTCTTT. Amino acid sequence: CASSQEGVGNTEAFF. V usage is TRBV4-1 and J usage is TRBJ1-1; perhaps TRBD1 as D (5 bases). The CDR3 runs to 15 residues. Germline lookup yields CDR1 MGHRA and CDR2 YSYEKL. V was trimmed by 0 bases and J by 1 base, leaving 9 bases between them.

The rearrangement uses TRBV11-1 and TRBJ2-3; TRBD2 matches at 7 bases. The V gene end was trimmed by 4 bases and the J gene end by 3 bases; junction bases not matched to a gene: 4. The germline gives CDR1 SGHAT, CDR2 FQDESV (reference sequence). The CDR3 loop spans 14 amino acids. CDR3 sequence (DNA): TGTGCCAGCAGCTCCCAGCGGGGAACAGATACGCAGTATTTT. It translates to CASSSQRGTDTQYF.

The rearrangement uses TRBV27 and TRBJ1-2, with TRBD1 matching over 7 bases. The V gene's germline CDR1 is MNHEY and CDR2 SMNVEV (reference sequence). J was trimmed by 3 bases and V by 4 bases; bases with no gene match: 5. This CDR3 contains 14 residues. The CDR3 coding sequence is TGTGCCAGCAGTTACAAGGGGGCGGACTATGGCTACACCTTC. Translated: CASSYKGADYGYTF.

This sequence joins TRBV7-9 and TRBJ1-2, with D possibly TRBD1 on 5 matching bases. There are 14 residues in the CDR3. CDR1 is SEHNR, CDR2 FQNEAQ, per germline (reference sequence). The V gene lost 1 base and the J gene lost 2 bases, with 8 bases spanning the gap. The CDR3 sequence is CASSLERDNYGYTF. The DNA for the CDR3 is TGTGCCAGCAGCTTAGAGCGGGACAACTATGGCTACACCTTC. The full variable domain, with the rest looked up from reference TRBV7-9 and TRBJ1-2, is DTGVSQNPRHKITKRGQNVTFRCDPISEHNRLYWYRQTLGQGPEFLTYFQNEAQLEKSRLLSDRFSAERPKGSFSTLEIQRTEQGDSAMYLCASSLERDNYGYTFGSGTRLTVV.

This chain connects TRBV7-9 to TRBJ1-1; perhaps TRBD1 as D (6 bases). Germline V gives CDR1 SEHNR, CDR2 FQNEAQ (reference sequence). CDR3 length equals 16 residues. Trimming pared 1 base from V and 0 bases from J, leaving 12 bases between. The CDR3 here is CASSLETGRMNTEAFF. The CDR3 nucleotides are TGTGCCAGCAGCTTAGAGACAGGACGCATGAACACTGAAGCTTTCTTT.

This chain uses TRBV6-1 with TRBJ2-5; D perhaps matches TRBD2 (5 bases). This CDR3 region has 15 residues. Germline assignment: CDR1 MNHNS and CDR2 SASEGT. V lost 0 bases and J lost 5, with 13 bases in between. CDR3 region: CASSEASGFGETQYF. CDR3 DNA sequence: TGTGCCAGCAGTGAAGCGTCGGGGTTTGGGGAGACCCAGTACTTC.

This clone was detected only once. V and J are TRBV7-2 and TRBJ1-2, with 7 positions matching TRBD1. The V gene end was trimmed by 1 base and the J gene end by 2 bases; junction bases not matched to a gene: 10. There are 17 residues in the CDR3. CDR1 is SGHTA, CDR2 FQGNSA, per germline. The CDR3 DNA sequence: TGTGCCAGCAGCTTAGACGTAAATGAGGGGGCCAACTATGGCTACACCTTC. This codes for CASSLDVNEGANYGYTF.

In its sample, this clone was seen once. This chain uses TRBV6-5 with TRBJ2-7, with 11 positions matching TRBD1. The V gene end was trimmed by 6 bases and the J gene end by 3 bases; junction bases not matched to a gene: 4. Germline V gene data show CDR1 as MNHEY and CDR2 as SVGAGI. The CDR3 consists of 14 residues. This CDR3 is CASRRTGGVYEQYF. CDR3 sequence (DNA): TGTGCCAGCAGGCGGACAGGGGGCGTCTACGAGCAGTACTTC.

The chain recombines TRBV29-1 with TRBJ1-1; D uncertain. The V end lost 6 bases, the J end lost 2 bases, and 16 bases lay between the germline ends. The CDR3 runs 14 residues. Germline-derived CDR1 and CDR2 are SQVTM and ANQGSEA. CDR3 sequence reads: CSVRLPQVNTEAFF. The CDR3 region has the DNA TGCAGCGTACGACTTCCCCAAGTTAACACTGAAGCTTTCTTT.

The chain recombines TRBV6-6 with TRBJ2-7; 7 bases map to TRBD1. Looked up from germline, CDR1 is MNHNY and CDR2 is SVGAGI (reference sequence). With 6 bases clipped from V and 4 bases from J, the junction kept 9 bases outside the gene matches. The CDR3 is 14 residues long. DNA for the CDR3: TGTGCCAGCAGCCAGACAGGGAGAAGGTACGAGCAGTACTTC. The encoded protein is CASSQTGRRYEQYF.

The V and J genes are TRBV9 and TRBJ2-3; 9 bases agree with TRBD2. Trimming cost V 3 bases and J 7 bases; bases outside gene matches: 12. The germline gives CDR1 SGDLS, CDR2 YYNGEE. CDR3 length equals 16 residues. DNA for the CDR3: TGTGCCAGCAGCGGGGGGGATAGCGGGGGTGCTCATACGCAGTATTTT. Protein product: CASSGGDSGGAHTQYF.

This clone appeared a few times. The chain recombines TRBV28 with TRBJ1-2; TRBD1 agrees at 7 bases. The CDR3 length is 15 residues. Germline V gene sequence: CDR1 MDHEN, CDR2 SYDVKM. Germline trimming cut 6 bases from V and 5 bases from J; bases unmatched to any gene: 12. The CDR3 here is CASRAALGQTYGYTF. The CDR3 coding sequence is TGTGCCAGCAGAGCCGCCCTGGGACAGACATATGGCTACACCTTC.

This clone is a singleton in its sample. The chain employs TRBV25-1 and TRBJ1-2, with a possible D match to TRBD1 (5 bases). This CDR3 comprises 13 residues. Between the trimmed V and J ends, which lost 4 bases and 0 bases, there was a span of 6 bases. Germline CDR1 MGHDK, CDR2 SYGVNS. The CDR3 loop reads CASSAGANYGYTF. The CDR3 region has the DNA TGTGCCAGCAGTGCGGGGGCTAACTATGGCTACACCTTC.

The chain recombines TRBV4-2 with TRBJ1-1; 9 nucleotides align to TRBD1. The CDR3 extends over 14 amino acids. The V and J ends lost 2 bases and 5 bases, in that order; junction bases with no gene match: 3. Germline V gene lookup returns CDR1 LGHNA and CDR2 YNFKEQ. The DNA of the CDR3 is TGTGCCAGCAGCCAACGGACAGGGGAAACTGAAGCTTTCTTT. It translates to CASSQRTGETEAFF.

This clone was counted a few times. V usage is TRBV5-4 and J usage is TRBJ1-3, with TRBD1 identical over 7 bases. The CDR3 loop spans 15 amino acids. The junction had 2 bases not matched to a gene; V was cut back by 2 bases and J by 0 bases. Germline CDR1 reads SGHNT; CDR2 reads YYREEE (reference sequence). The CDR3 spells CASSFGTDSGNTIYF. The CDR3 DNA reads as TGTGCCAGCAGCTTTGGGACAGACTCTGGAAACACCATATATTTT.

A few counts support this clone. The chain uses TRBV5-4 and TRBJ2-1; 16 nucleotides agree with TRBD2. The CDR3 runs to 16 residues. CDR1 and CDR2 from the germline V gene are SGHNT and YYREEE (reference sequence). V lost 3 bases, J lost 8 bases, and 5 bases stayed unmatched. The CDR3 region has the DNA TGTGCCAGCAGCTCGGGGACTAGCGGGGGGGCCGATGAGCAGTTCTTC. Amino acids: CASSSGTSGGADEQFF.

The chain has TRBV19 and TRBJ2-2; D is unclear. The V end lost 6 bases, the J end lost 5 bases, and 4 bases lay between the germline ends. Germline V gene lookup returns CDR1 LNHDA and CDR2 SQIVND (reference sequence). The CDR3 runs to 11 residues. CDR3: CASRQTGELFF. DNA for the CDR3: TGTGCCAGTAGACAGACCGGGGAGCTGTTTTTT.

This chain joins TRBV11-3 and TRBJ2-1; a weak D match, TRBD2 (5 bases). The CDR3 is 14 amino acids. Trimming cost V 5 bases and J 5 bases, with 13 bases left between them. In germline, CDR1 is SGHNT, CDR2 YENEEA. This chain's CDR3 is CASSPRTGNNEQFF. The CDR3 nucleotides are TGTGCCAGCAGCCCAAGGACTGGGAACAATGAGCAGTTCTTC.

V and J are TRBV4-3 and TRBJ1-1; 10 nucleotides agree with TRBD1. Germline V lookup: CDR1 LGHNA, CDR2 YSLEER. CDR3 length equals 16 residues. The V and J ends lost 6 bases and 3 bases, in that order; junction bases with no gene match: 10. CDR3 sequence: CASRRGGTGVDTEAFF. CDR3 DNA: TGCGCCAGCAGACGCGGGGGGACAGGGGTGGACACTGAAGCTTTCTTT.